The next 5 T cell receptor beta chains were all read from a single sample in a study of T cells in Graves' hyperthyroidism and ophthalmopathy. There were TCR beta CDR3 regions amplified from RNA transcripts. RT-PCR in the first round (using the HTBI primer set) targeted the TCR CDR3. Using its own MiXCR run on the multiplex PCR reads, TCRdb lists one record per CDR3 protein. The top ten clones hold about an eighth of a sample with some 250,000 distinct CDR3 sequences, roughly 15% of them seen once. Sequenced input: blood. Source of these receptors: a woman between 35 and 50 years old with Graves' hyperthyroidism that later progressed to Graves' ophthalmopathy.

This CDR3 is CASSWGLAGIHEQYF. In DNA form, the CDR3 reads TGCGCCAGCAGCTGGGGACTAGCGGGAATTCACGAGCAGTACTTC. J is TRBJ2-7 and V is TRBV5-1; 13 positions match TRBD2. Germline assignment: CDR1 SGHRS and CDR2 YFSETQ. V shed 3 bases, J shed 5 bases, and the junction held 5 bases outside the gene matches. The CDR3 extends over 15 amino acids. Full variable domain (rest looked up from reference TRBV5-1 and TRBJ2-7): KAGVTQTPRYLIKTRGQQVTLSCSPISGHRSVSWYQQTPGQGLQFLFEYFSETQRNKGNFPGRFSGRQFSNSRSEMNVSTLELGDSALYLCASSWGLAGIHEQYFGPGTRLTVT.

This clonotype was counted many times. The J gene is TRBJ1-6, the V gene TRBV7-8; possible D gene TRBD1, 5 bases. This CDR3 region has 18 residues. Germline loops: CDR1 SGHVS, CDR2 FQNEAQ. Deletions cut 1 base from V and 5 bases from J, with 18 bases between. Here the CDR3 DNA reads TGTGCCAGCAGCTTAGAGGGACGTTCATTGGCGAATAATTCACCCCTCCACTTT. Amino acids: CASSLEGRSLANNSPLHF.

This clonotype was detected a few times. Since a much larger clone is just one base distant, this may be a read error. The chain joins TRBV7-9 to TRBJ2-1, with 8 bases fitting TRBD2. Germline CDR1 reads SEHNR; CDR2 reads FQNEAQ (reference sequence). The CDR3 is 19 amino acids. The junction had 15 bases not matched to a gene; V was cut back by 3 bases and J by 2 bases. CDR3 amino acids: CASSLRRLAYRDAYNEQFF. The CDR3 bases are TGTGCCAGCAGCTTGAGGAGACTAGCGTACCGGGATGCCTACAATGAGCAGTTCTTC. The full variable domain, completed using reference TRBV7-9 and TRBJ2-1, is DTGVSQNPRHKITKRGQNVTFRCDPISEHNRLYWYRQTLGQGPEFLTYFQNEAQLEKSRLLSDRFSAERPKGSFSTLEIQRTEQGDSAMYLCASSLRRLAYRDAYNEQFFGPGTRLTVL.

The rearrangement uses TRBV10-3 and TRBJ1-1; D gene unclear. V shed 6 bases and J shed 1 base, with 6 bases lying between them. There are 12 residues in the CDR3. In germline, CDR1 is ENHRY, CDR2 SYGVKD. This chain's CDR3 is CAIRSPNTEAFF. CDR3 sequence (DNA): TGTGCCATCAGGTCACCGAACACTGAAGCTTTCTTT.

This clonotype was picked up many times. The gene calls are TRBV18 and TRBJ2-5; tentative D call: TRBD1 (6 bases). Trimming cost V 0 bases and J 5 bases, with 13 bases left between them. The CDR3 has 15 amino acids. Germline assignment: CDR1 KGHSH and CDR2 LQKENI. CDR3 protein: CASSPPSGAGETQYF. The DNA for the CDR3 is TGTGCCAGCTCACCACCGTCAGGGGCCGGGGAGACCCAGTACTTC.